A few counts support the clone carrying this TCR beta chain. Unique molecular identifiers tagged the TCRbeta library. TCRdb reprocessed the PCR reads via MiXCR and lists one record per CDR3 protein. The sample has about 210,000 distinct CDR3 sequences; approximately 17% are singletons. Germline-derived CDR1 and CDR2 are SGHRS and YFSETQ. V shed 5 bases and J shed 5 bases, with 19 bases lying between them. The CDR3 consists of 15 residues. This record belongs to a study of T-cell reconstitution after alpha-beta-depleted transplantation in children. This chain joins TRBV5-1 and TRBJ2-5; D gene unclear. The source material was PBMCs, mostly from graft donor cells, sampled 360 days after TCRalphabeta/CD19-depleted stem cell transplant. The TCR was taken from a male patient aged 2 to 9 who had a stem cell transplant for acute lymphoblastic leukemia, so the T cells may come from the graft donor. CDR3 DNA sequence: TGCGCCAGCAGGGTGAAGGTGACCTCACCGGAGACCCAGTACTTC. This sequence encodes CASRVKVTSPETQYF.